One and the same sample provided the 18 T cell receptor beta chains below, sequenced in a study of blood T cell repertoires in COVID-19. Clones were sequenced by immunoSEQ multiplex PCR, and TCRdb holds only the in-frame ones, with some missing. This sample has over 75,000 clones; more than 75% occur once, and the top ten carry 1.2%. Input material: peripheral blood. The origin of the receptors is a woman of 80 years or more with acute or convalescent COVID-19.

In this sample, this clone turned up a few times. The rearrangement uses TRBV10-3 and TRBJ2-7; 12 nucleotides agree with TRBD2. Germline CDR1 ENHRY, CDR2 SYGVKD. With 4 bases clipped from V and 2 bases from J, the junction kept 3 bases outside the gene matches. CDR3 length equals 15 residues. The CDR3 sequence is CAISGGLAGAYEQYF. CDR3 in DNA: TGTGCCATCAGTGGGGGACTAGCGGGCGCCTACGAGCAGTACTTC.

The V call is TRBV9, the J call TRBJ1-3; 9 bases are a match to TRBD1. Germline V CDR1 and CDR2: SGDLS, YYNGEE. After removal of 3 bases from V and 4 bases from J, the junction contained 8 bases not matched to a gene. This CDR3 has 16 amino acids. The CDR3 DNA reads TGTGCCAGCAGCGGTACAGGGGGCGCGGGGGGAAACACCATATATTTT. Protein sequence: CASSGTGGAGGNTIYF.

The chain combines TRBV23-1 with TRBJ2-1, with TRBD2 matching 9 bases. TRBV23-1 is labeled an ORF, and its function is uncertain. J was trimmed by 9 bases and V by 4 bases; bases with no gene match: 13. The length of the CDR3 is 16 residues. The CDR3 spells CASSRRAGGPLVEQFF. In DNA form, the CDR3 reads TGCGCCAGCAGTCGGCGAGCGGGGGGCCCCCTCGTTGAGCAGTTCTTC.

The CDR3 bases are TGTGCCAGCAGCTTAATTCTAGCGGGGGGTCGGGAGACCCAGTACTTC. Its protein is CASSLILAGGRETQYF. The chain joins TRBV7-9 to TRBJ2-5, with TRBD2 matching 11 bases. V lost 2 bases to trimming and J lost 5 bases; unmatched junction nucleotides: 7. CDR1 is SEHNR and CDR2 is FQNEAQ in the germline V gene (reference sequence). The CDR3 consists of 16 residues.

This clone showed up just once. The chain recombines TRBV7-2 with TRBJ2-7, with 8 bases matching TRBD2. Germline V lookup: CDR1 SGHTA, CDR2 FQGNSA. The V gene end was trimmed by 5 bases and the J gene end by 0 bases; junction bases not matched to a gene: 6. The CDR3 loop spans 15 amino acids. CDR3 loop: CASSRGGVPSYEQYF. Here the CDR3 DNA reads TGTGCCAGCAGCCGGGGGGGGGTCCCCTCCTACGAGCAGTACTTC.

The CDR3 sequence is CASGQGATNYGYTF. The CDR3 DNA sequence: TGTGCCAGCGGTCAGGGGGCGACTAACTATGGCTACACCTTC. The genes are TRBV21-1 and TRBJ1-2; TRBD1 is the table's D call, not checked against the DNA. TRBV21-1 is recorded as a pseudogene. This CDR3 is built from 14 residues.

This chain uses TRBV5-1 with TRBJ2-4; TRBD1 agrees at 10 bases. With 0 bases clipped from V and 8 bases from J, the junction kept 2 bases outside the gene matches. Germline CDR1 reads SGHRS; CDR2 reads YFSETQ. The CDR3 spans 14 residues. Here the CDR3 reads CASSLGQGADIQYF. The CDR3 nucleotides read TGCGCCAGCAGCTTGGGACAGGGGGCGGACATTCAGTACTTC.

Written as DNA, the CDR3 is TGTGCCAGCAGTCCGAGCCGGAGGGAGGGCTACACCTTC. This encodes CASSPSRREGYTF. The V and J genes are TRBV6-6 and TRBJ1-2; D is ambiguous. The length of the CDR3 is 13 residues. Trimming cost V 5 bases and J 8 bases, with 15 bases left between them. CDR1 and CDR2 from the germline V gene are MNHNY and SVGAGI (reference sequence).

The rearrangement uses TRBV14 and TRBJ2-5; 10 bases fit TRBD1. The V gene's germline CDR1 is SGHDN and CDR2 FVKESK. V dropped 5 bases and J dropped 1; count of bases not matched to a gene: 4. The CDR3 loop spans 15 amino acids. The CDR3 reads CASSRDRGAQETQYF. The CDR3 region has the DNA TGTGCCAGCAGCAGGGACAGGGGTGCCCAAGAGACCCAGTACTTC.

The chain couples TRBV5-6 to TRBJ2-2; 8 bases fit TRBD1. J lost 7 bases, V lost 4 bases, and 3 bases had no gene match. This CDR3 region has 13 residues. Germline-derived CDR1 and CDR2 are SGHDT and YYEEEE. Here the CDR3 DNA reads TGTGCCAGCAGCAGGGACAGGCTCGGGGAGCTGTTTTTT. It codes for CASSRDRLGELFF.

The J gene is TRBJ1-2, the V gene TRBV5-1; D unclear. The ends were cut back, 3 bases at V and 7 bases at J, with 10 bases in the middle. CDR1 is SGHRS, CDR2 YFSETQ, per germline. CDR3 length equals 12 residues. As DNA, the CDR3 is TGCGCCAGCAGCTCCGGGGTCTCTGGCTACACCTTC. It codes for CASSSGVSGYTF.

V and J are TRBV6-5 and TRBJ1-5, with a possible D match to TRBD1 (5 bases). Germline CDR1 is MNHEY and CDR2 is SVGAGI. The CDR3 contains 15 residues. The V end was cut by 5 bases, the J end by 7 bases, with 18 bases between. CDR3: CASSPSPGAGQPQHF. CDR3 nucleotide sequence: TGTGCCAGCAGTCCATCCCCCGGGGCGGGGCAGCCCCAGCATTTT.

V gene TRBV20-1 combines with J gene TRBJ1-1, with D possibly TRBD1 on 6 matching bases. Germline-derived CDR1 and CDR2 are DFQATT and SNEGSKA (reference sequence). The V end lost 7 bases, the J end lost 2 bases, and 8 bases lay between the germline ends. This CDR3 is built from 11 residues. The DNA for the CDR3 is TGCAGTGGGACAGACAACACTGAAGCTTTCTTT. Protein product: CSGTDNTEAFF.

The V gene is TRBV12-3 or TRBV12-4, the J gene TRBJ2-1; a weak D match, TRBD2 (6 bases). Trimming pared 8 bases from V and 4 bases from J, leaving 12 bases between. The CDR3 contains 13 residues. CDR3 sequence: CASGTSQYNEQFF. The CDR3 nucleotides read TGTGCCAGCGGCACTAGCCAGTACAATGAGCAGTTCTTC.

This rearrangement joins TRBV7-6 to TRBJ2-1, with TRBD2 matching 10 bases. Germline V gives CDR1 SGHVS, CDR2 FNYEAQ. V was pared by 2 bases and J by 2 bases, with 3 bases of the junction left unmatched. This CDR3 contains 16 residues. The CDR3 sequence: CASSLLAGVPYNEQFF. CDR3 DNA: TGTGCCAGCAGCTTACTAGCGGGGGTACCCTACAATGAGCAGTTCTTC.

The rearrangement links TRBV2 to TRBJ2-2; 9 bases line up with TRBD1. With V trimmed by 5 bases and J by 4 bases, 5 bases remained unmatched. Germline CDR1 is SNHLY and CDR2 is FYNNEI. This CDR3 has 15 residues. The CDR3 coding sequence is TGTGCCAGCAGTACCGGGACAGGGAGCACCGGGGAGCTGTTTTTT. Translating it yields CASSTGTGSTGELFF.

The chain recombines TRBV2 with TRBJ1-3; TRBD1 is a possible D gene (6 bases). V shed 7 bases and J shed 0 bases, with 13 bases lying between them. The CDR3 has 15 amino acids. Germline V gene data show CDR1 as SNHLY and CDR2 as FYNNEI. The CDR3 DNA is TGTGCCAGCATCGGGGGGGCAGACTCTGGAAACACCATATATTTT. Residues: CASIGGADSGNTIYF.

This chain connects TRBV7-9 to TRBJ2-2, with 8 bases lining up with TRBD2. Losses at the gene ends were 5 bases for V and 0 bases for J; bases not matched to a gene: 5. The germline gives CDR1 SEHNR, CDR2 FQNEAQ (reference sequence). This CDR3 region has 16 residues. CDR3 sequence reads: CASSPSGGANTGELFF. The CDR3 region has the DNA TGTGCCAGCAGCCCCTCGGGGGGGGCGAACACCGGGGAGCTGTTTTTT.